This T cell receptor beta chain emerged from a study of T cell changes during pregnancy in multiple sclerosis. Germline V CDR1 and CDR2: MNHEY, SVGAGI. The V segment lost 0 bases and the J segment 7 bases; nucleotides outside the gene matches: 4. The CDR3 is 15 residues long. The data were produced by immunoSEQ multiplex PCR, yet TCRdb's version contains in-frame clones alone and is incomplete. This repertoire shows roughly 27,000 clones, just over 90% found once; its top ten account for around 0.71%. The V call is TRBV6-5, the J call TRBJ2-7; TRBD2 aligns across 12 bases. Sequenced here: CD4+ T cells from peripheral blood mononuclear cells, sampled in the first trimester of pregnancy. The TCR was taken from a female donor with multiple sclerosis, enrolled in a pregnancy study. CDR3 amino acids: CASSYSTSGGWEQYF. The DNA of the CDR3 is TGTGCCAGCAGTTACTCGACTAGCGGGGGATGGGAGCAGTACTTC.